This TCR beta chain was retrieved from a study of CD8+ T cells in alopecia areata. After isolation, RNA underwent reverse transcription to generate cDNA as the sequencing template. Sequencing used immunoSEQ multiplex PCR; TCRdb keeps in-frame clones, though not all of them. Here the sample spans about 300,000 clones, roughly 64% being singletons. With 1 base removed from V and 4 bases from J, the gap between germline ends came to 13 bases. This CDR3 comprises 15 residues. Germline CDR1 reads MGHDK; CDR2 reads SYGVNS. Treatment meaning: oral pan-JAK inhibitor, 5-10 mg twice daily. Specimen: CD4+ T cells sorted from blood, collected at week 24, from a patient treated with tofacitinib. This chain joins TRBV25-1 and TRBJ1-1, with D possibly being TRBD1 (5 bases). The TCR originated in a human donor with alopecia areata. CDR3 residues: CASSESYRQGTEAFF. CDR3 DNA: TGTGCCAGCAGTGAATCTTACAGGCAGGGCACTGAAGCTTTCTTT.